The 9 T cell receptor beta chains in this list originate from one sample, sequenced in a study of Ad26.COV2.S vaccination and SARS-CoV-2 variants (TCRdb year 2021). The method behind the library was the immunoSEQ multiplex PCR assay. TCRdb took over this immuneACCESS table, retaining in-frame rearrangements with V and J assigned. Such tables are incomplete; in checked studies, under half of the missing clones stem from an unresolved V gene, and the remainder is unexplained. Counted in this sample were 350,000 to 500,000 clones; about 90% of them appeared once. The ten most abundant clones make up 4.3% of the sample. Per the publication, the treatment or condition label means: over 15 received Ad26.COV2.S at low or high dose, single or two shots; several received placebo; per-sample allocation not given. For vaccine and placebo recipients, repertoires were sequenced using samples collected on day 63 after the first injection.

Specimen: peripheral blood, collected in a trial of Ad26.COV2.S vaccine versus placebo. These receptors originate from a person between 18 and 65 years old who received the Ad26.COV2.S COVID-19 vaccine or a placebo.

The chain couples TRBV7-9 to TRBJ1-3; 9 nucleotides align to TRBD1. Looked up from germline, CDR1 is SEHNR and CDR2 is FQNEAQ (reference sequence). Trimming at V came to 5 bases and at J to 7 bases, leaving 12 bases not matched to a gene. The CDR3 contains 16 residues. The CDR3 is CASSPGTGRRRNTIYF. In DNA form, the CDR3 reads TGTGCCAGCAGCCCCGGGACAGGGAGGAGGAGGAACACCATATATTTT.

The chain combines TRBV7-9 with TRBJ2-2; 8 nucleotides line up with TRBD2. Germline loops: CDR1 SEHNR, CDR2 FQNEAQ (reference sequence). The CDR3 is 19 residues long. Trimming cost V 3 bases and J 3 bases; bases outside gene matches: 15. In DNA form, the CDR3 reads TGTGCCAGCAGCTTCCATAAAGTCGGGAGGGCCCGGGACACCGGGGAGCTGTTTTTT. This sequence encodes CASSFHKVGRARDTGELFF.

The V call is TRBV3-1 (or the pseudogene TRBV3-2), the J call TRBJ2-1; D remains ambiguous. CDR3 length: 15 amino acids. With 6 bases removed from V and 6 bases from J, the gap between germline ends came to 18 bases. Germline CDR1 LGHDT, CDR2 YNNKEL (reference sequence). CDR3 region: CASRRVPGRANEQFF. CDR3 nucleotide sequence: TGTGCCAGCAGAAGGGTCCCAGGAAGGGCCAATGAGCAGTTCTTC.

The V call is TRBV5-6, the J call TRBJ1-4, with unresolved D. The V end lost 0 bases, the J end lost 5 bases, and 8 bases lay between the germline ends. Germline V gene data show CDR1 as SGHDT and CDR2 as YYEEEE. This CDR3 comprises 14 residues. As DNA, the CDR3 is TGTGCCAGCAGCTTGGAAGGGATCAATGAAAAACTGTTTTTT. Its translation: CASSLEGINEKLFF.

The rearrangement uses TRBV18 and TRBJ1-3, with TRBD1 matching 9 bases. CDR1 and CDR2 from the germline V gene are KGHSH and LQKENI. The CDR3 covers 17 residues. The trim removed 0 bases at V and 3 bases at J, leaving 6 bases unmatched. The DNA for the CDR3 is TGTGCCAGCTCACCACCGCGGGACAGGGTCGTTGGAAACACCATATATTTT. The encoded protein is CASSPPRDRVVGNTIYF.

The chain employs TRBV11-1 and TRBJ2-5; TRBD1 matches 7 bases. The germline gives CDR1 SGHAT, CDR2 FQDESV (reference sequence). CDR3 length: 16 residues. V gave up 2 bases and J gave up 1 base; unmatched junction bases: 7. The chain's CDR3 is CASSLMPGGFQETQYF. The CDR3 DNA sequence: TGTGCCAGCAGCTTAATGCCAGGGGGTTTCCAAGAGACCCAGTACTTC.

This chain connects TRBV6-1 to TRBJ2-2, with 9 bases aligning to TRBD2. Germline V lookup: CDR1 MNHNS, CDR2 SASEGT. The V and J ends lost 3 bases and 0 bases, in that order; junction bases with no gene match: 2. This CDR3 is built from 16 residues. For the CDR3, the DNA is TGTGCCAGCAGTGATCCTAGCGGGGCGAACACCGGGGAGCTGTTTTTT. Amino acids: CASSDPSGANTGELFF.

With regard to this clone: The identical CDR3 is also encoded by other nucleotide sequences in the sample. The chain combines TRBV5-5 with TRBJ2-7; 10 bases line up with TRBD1. The trim removed 4 bases at V and 2 bases at J, leaving 3 bases unmatched. CDR3 length: 14 residues. Germline V gives CDR1 SGHKS, CDR2 YYEKEE (reference sequence). For the CDR3, the DNA is TGTGCCAGCAGCCCGGGGACAGGGGCCTACGAGCAGTACTTC. Amino acids: CASSPGTGAYEQYF.

The chain employs TRBV7-2 and TRBJ2-7; the D is unclear. The CDR3 contains 13 residues. Trimming cost V 3 bases and J 5 bases, with 11 bases left between them. Germline loops: CDR1 SGHTA, CDR2 FQGNSA. The CDR3 here is CASSLLDSHEQYF. CDR3 DNA sequence: TGTGCCAGCAGCTTGCTAGATTCCCACGAGCAGTACTTC.